This T cell receptor beta chain was recorded in a study of OX40 agonist ivuxolimab in advanced cancers. In the case of this clone: Its antigen is unidentified.

The data were produced by immunoSEQ multiplex PCR, yet TCRdb's version contains in-frame clones alone and is incomplete. The profile shows 77,000 or so clones, just over 90% of them singletons. Study-wide points: At 0.1 to 3.0 mg/kg, CD4+ and CD8+ blood T cells expanded clonally by week 6. The 0.1-3.0 mg/kg partial responders had among the lowest clonal expansion.

The V gene's germline CDR1 is KGHSH and CDR2 LQKENI. The trim removed 1 base at V and 9 bases at J, leaving 3 bases unmatched. The CDR3 is made up of 14 amino acids. The V gene is TRBV18, the J gene TRBJ2-1, with 10 bases identical to TRBD2. This sequence was found in an adult with an advanced solid tumor such as melanoma, head and neck, liver or kidney cancer. The material was CD4+ or CD8+ T cells sorted from blood, obtained in a trial of the OX40 agonist ivuxolimab. The CDR3 loop is CASSPQRGGGEQFF. The CDR3 coding sequence is TGTGCCAGCTCACCACAGCGGGGGGGAGGTGAGCAGTTCTTC.